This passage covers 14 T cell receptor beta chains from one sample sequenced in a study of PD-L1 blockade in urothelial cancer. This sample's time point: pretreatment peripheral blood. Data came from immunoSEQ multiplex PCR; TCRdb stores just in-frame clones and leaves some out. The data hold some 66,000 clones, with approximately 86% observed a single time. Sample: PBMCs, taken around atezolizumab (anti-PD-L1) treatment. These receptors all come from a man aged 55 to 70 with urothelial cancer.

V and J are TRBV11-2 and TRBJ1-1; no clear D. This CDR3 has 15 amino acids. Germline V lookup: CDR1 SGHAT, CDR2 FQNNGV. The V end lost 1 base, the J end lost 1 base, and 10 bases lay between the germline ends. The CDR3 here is CASSLVSIGNTEAFF. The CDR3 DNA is TGTGCCAGCAGCTTAGTGAGCATCGGGAACACTGAAGCTTTCTTT.

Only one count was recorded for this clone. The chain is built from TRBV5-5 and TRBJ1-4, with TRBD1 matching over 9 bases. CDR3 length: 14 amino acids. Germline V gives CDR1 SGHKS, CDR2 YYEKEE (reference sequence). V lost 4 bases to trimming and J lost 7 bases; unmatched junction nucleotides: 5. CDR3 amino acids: CASSPGQGSEKLFF. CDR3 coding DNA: TGTGCCAGCAGCCCAGGACAGGGGAGTGAAAAACTGTTTTTT. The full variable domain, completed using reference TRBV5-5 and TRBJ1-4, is DAGVTQSPTHLIKTRGQQVTLRCSPISGHKSVSWYQQVLGQGPQFIFQYYEKEERGRGNFPDRFSARQFPNYSSELNVNALLLGDSALYLCASSPGQGSEKLFFGSGTQLSVL.

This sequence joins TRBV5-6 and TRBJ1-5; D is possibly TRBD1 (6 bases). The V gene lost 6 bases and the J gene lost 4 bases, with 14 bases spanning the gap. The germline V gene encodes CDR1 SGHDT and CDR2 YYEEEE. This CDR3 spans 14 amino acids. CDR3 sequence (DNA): TGTGCCAGCACTTTGACAGGATCGAATCAGCCCCAGCATTTT. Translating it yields CASTLTGSNQPQHF.

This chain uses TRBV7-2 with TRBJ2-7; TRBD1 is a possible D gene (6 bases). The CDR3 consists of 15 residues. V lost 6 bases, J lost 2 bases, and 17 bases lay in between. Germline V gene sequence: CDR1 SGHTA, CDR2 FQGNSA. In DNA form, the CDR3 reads TGTGCCAGCAGGAGGGCTTCGGACAGCCCCTACGAGCAGTACTTC. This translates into CASRRASDSPYEQYF.

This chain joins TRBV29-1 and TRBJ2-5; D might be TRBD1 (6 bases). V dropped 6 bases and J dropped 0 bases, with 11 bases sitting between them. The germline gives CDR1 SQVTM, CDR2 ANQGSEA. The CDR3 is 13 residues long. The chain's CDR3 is CSVRGHYQETQYF. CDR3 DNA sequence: TGCAGCGTCCGGGGACACTACCAAGAGACCCAGTACTTC.

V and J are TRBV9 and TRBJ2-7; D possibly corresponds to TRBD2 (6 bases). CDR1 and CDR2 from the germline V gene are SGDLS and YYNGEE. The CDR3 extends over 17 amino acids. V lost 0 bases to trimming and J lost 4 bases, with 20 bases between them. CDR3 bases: TGTGCCAGCAGCGTAGGCCCCGCGGGACGGCTCGCATACGAGCAGTACTTC. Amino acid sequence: CASSVGPAGRLAYEQYF.

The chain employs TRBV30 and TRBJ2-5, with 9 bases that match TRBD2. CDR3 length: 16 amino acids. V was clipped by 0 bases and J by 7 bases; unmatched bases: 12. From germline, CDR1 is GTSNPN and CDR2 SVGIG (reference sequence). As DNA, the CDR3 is TGTGCCTGGAGTGTACGGTGGGGCGGGGGGGCGCGGACCCAGTACTTC. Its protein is CAWSVRWGGGARTQYF.

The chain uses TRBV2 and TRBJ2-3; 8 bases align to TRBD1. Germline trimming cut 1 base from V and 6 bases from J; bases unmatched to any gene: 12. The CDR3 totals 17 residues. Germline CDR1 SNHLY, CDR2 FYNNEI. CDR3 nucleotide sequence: TGTGCCAGCAGTGAAGTTCAGGGGGCCCTTTCGTGGGATACGCAGTATTTT. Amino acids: CASSEVQGALSWDTQYF. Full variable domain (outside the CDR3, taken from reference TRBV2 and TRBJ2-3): EPEVTQTPSHQVTQMGQEVILRCVPISNHLYFYWYRQILGQKVEFLVSFYNNEISEKSEIFDDQFSVERPDGSNFTLKIRSTKLEDSAMYFCASSEVQGALSWDTQYFGPGTRLTVL.

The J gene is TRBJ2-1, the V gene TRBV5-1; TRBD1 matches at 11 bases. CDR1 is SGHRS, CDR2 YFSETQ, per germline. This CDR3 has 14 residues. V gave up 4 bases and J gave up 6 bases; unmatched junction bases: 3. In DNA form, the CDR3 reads TGCGCCAGCAGCCCAGGGACAGGGGGCAATGAGCAGTTCTTC. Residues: CASSPGTGGNEQFF.

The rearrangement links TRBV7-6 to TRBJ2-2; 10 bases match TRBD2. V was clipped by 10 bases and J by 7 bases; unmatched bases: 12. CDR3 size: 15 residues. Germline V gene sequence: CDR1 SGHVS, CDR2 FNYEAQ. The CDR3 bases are TGTGCCACCAAAAAAGCGGGGGGGCCAGTCGGGGAGCTGTTTTTT. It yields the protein CATKKAGGPVGELFF.

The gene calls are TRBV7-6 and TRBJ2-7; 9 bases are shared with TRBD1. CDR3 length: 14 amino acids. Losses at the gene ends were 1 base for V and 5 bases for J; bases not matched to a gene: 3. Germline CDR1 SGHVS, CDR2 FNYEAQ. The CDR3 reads CASSLEDRGNEQYF. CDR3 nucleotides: TGTGCCAGCAGCTTAGAGGACAGGGGAAACGAGCAGTACTTC.

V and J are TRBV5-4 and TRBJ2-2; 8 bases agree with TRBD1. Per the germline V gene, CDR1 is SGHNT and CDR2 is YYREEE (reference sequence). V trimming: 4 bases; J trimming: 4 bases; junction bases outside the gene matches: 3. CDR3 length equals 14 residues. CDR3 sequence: CASSMDRVTGELFF. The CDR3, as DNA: TGTGCCAGCAGCATGGACAGGGTCACCGGGGAGCTGTTTTTT.

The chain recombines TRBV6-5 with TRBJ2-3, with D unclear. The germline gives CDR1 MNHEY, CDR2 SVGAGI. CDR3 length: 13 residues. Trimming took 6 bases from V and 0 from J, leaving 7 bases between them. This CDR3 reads CASRIESTDTQYF. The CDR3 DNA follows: TGTGCCAGCAGGATAGAGAGCACAGATACGCAGTATTTT.

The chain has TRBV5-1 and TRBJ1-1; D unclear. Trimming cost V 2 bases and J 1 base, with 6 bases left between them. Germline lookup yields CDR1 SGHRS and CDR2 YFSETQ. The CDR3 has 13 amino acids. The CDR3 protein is CASSFSGNTEAFF. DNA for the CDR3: TGCGCCAGCAGCTTCTCAGGGAACACTGAAGCTTTCTTT.